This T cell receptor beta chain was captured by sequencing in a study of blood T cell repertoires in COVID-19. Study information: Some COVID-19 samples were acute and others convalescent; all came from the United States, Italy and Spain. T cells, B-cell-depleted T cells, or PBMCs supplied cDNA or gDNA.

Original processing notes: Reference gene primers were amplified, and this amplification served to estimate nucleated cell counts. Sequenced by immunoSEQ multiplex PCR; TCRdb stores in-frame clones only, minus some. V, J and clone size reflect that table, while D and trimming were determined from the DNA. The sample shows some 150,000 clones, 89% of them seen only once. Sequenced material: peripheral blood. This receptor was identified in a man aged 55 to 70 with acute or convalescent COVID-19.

DNA for the CDR3: TGCAGCGCTCTCTTGGGACAGCGCCATAGCAATGAGCAGTTCTTC. This sequence encodes CSALLGQRHSNEQFF. The chain recombines TRBV29-1 with TRBJ2-1; TRBD1 aligns across 7 bases. Germline V lookup: CDR1 SQVTM, CDR2 ANQGSEA. J lost 6 bases, V lost 7 bases, and 15 bases had no gene match. The CDR3 is 15 residues long.